The 21 T cell receptor beta chains below all came from one sample that was sequenced in a study of blood T cell repertoires in COVID-19. TCRdb's copy holds only in-frame clones and misses some; the assay was immunoSEQ multiplex PCR. The sample includes approximately 220,000 clones, around 85% of them seen just once. Sequences were obtained from PBMCs or T cells enriched from blood (not recorded which). These receptors came from a man aged 40-50 years who had recovered from COVID-19.

This chain uses TRBV29-1 with TRBJ2-7; 10 bases agree with TRBD1. Germline CDR1 and CDR2: SQVTM and ANQGSEA. The CDR3 runs to 18 residues. The trim removed 0 bases at V and 1 base at J, leaving 12 bases unmatched. The CDR3 reads CSVEDNSRTGGRSYEQYF. The CDR3 DNA reads as TGCAGCGTTGAAGATAATAGTCGGACAGGGGGGAGATCCTACGAGCAGTACTTC.

The chain couples TRBV29-1 to TRBJ1-1, with a weak D call TRBD1 (5 bases). The CDR3 extends over 14 amino acids. Between the trimmed V and J ends, which lost 7 bases and 1 base, there was a span of 16 bases. Germline loops: CDR1 SQVTM, CDR2 ANQGSEA. CDR3 coding DNA: TGCAGCGCTATGGGGCCGAGAACGAACACTGAAGCTTTCTTT. This sequence encodes CSAMGPRTNTEAFF.

The chain carries TRBV19 and TRBJ1-5, with 7 bases identical to TRBD1. The CDR3 contains 14 residues. The germline V gene encodes CDR1 LNHDA and CDR2 SQIVND (reference sequence). The junction had 10 bases not matched to a gene; V was cut back by 7 bases and J by 7 bases. The CDR3 spells CASNGPQGHQPQHF. DNA for the CDR3: TGTGCCAGTAATGGACCACAGGGGCACCAGCCCCAGCATTTT. Full variable domain (remainder filled in from reference TRBV19 and TRBJ1-5): DGGITQSPKYLFRKEGQNVTLSCEQNLNHDAMYWYRQDPGQGLRLIYYSQIVNDFQKGDIAEGYSVSREKKESFPLTVTSAQKNPTAFYLCASNGPQGHQPQHFGDGTRLSIL.

This sequence joins TRBV7-8 and TRBJ2-7; D is possibly TRBD2 (6 bases). The CDR3 runs 17 residues. Germline-derived CDR1 and CDR2 are SGHVS and FQNEAQ. V lost 1 base and J lost 0, with 16 bases in between. CDR3 coding DNA: TGTGCCAGCAGCTTAGATGGGCGGGGACGGTACTCCTACGAGCAGTACTTC. Translation gives CASSLDGRGRYSYEQYF. Full variable domain (outside the CDR3, taken from reference TRBV7-8 and TRBJ2-7): GAGVSQSPRYKVAKRGQDVALRCDPISGHVSLFWYQQALGQGPEFLTYFQNEAQLDKSGLPSDRFFAERPEGSVSTLKIQRTQQEDSAVYLCASSLDGRGRYSYEQYFGPGTRLTVT.

The J gene is TRBJ2-7, the V gene TRBV28, with a possible D match to TRBD1 (5 bases). V shed 5 bases and J shed 3 bases, with 8 bases lying between them. From germline, CDR1 is MDHEN and CDR2 SYDVKM. The CDR3 extends over 12 amino acids. The CDR3 DNA sequence: TGTGCCAGCAGTGCGACAGACTACGAGCAGTACTTC. Protein: CASSATDYEQYF.

V gene TRBV6-5 combines with J gene TRBJ2-7, with 7 nucleotides matching TRBD2. Germline loops: CDR1 MNHEY, CDR2 SVGAGI. J gave up 4 bases and V 0 bases, and 3 bases lay outside the gene matches. This CDR3 has 14 amino acids. DNA of the CDR3: TGTGCCAGCAGTTACTCTGGGGAGGGTTACGAGCAGTACTTC. Translation: CASSYSGEGYEQYF.

The chain's CDR3 is CASSLGTGGGQPQHF. The CDR3 nucleotides are TGTGCCAGCAGCTTAGGAACAGGGGGAGGCCAGCCCCAGCATTTT. The chain combines TRBV7-8 with TRBJ1-5, with 8 bases identical to TRBD1. The CDR3 is 15 residues long. With V trimmed by 1 base and J by 7 bases, 6 bases remained unmatched. Germline V gene lookup returns CDR1 SGHVS and CDR2 FQNEAQ.

The chain carries TRBV7-2 and TRBJ2-1; 8 nucleotides agree with TRBD2. Germline-derived CDR1 and CDR2 are SGHTA and FQGNSA. CDR3 length: 16 residues. V dropped 7 bases and J dropped 1; count of bases not matched to a gene: 9. The CDR3: CASISGTGGSYNEQFF. Here the CDR3 DNA reads TGTGCCAGCATCTCGGGAACGGGAGGGTCCTACAATGAGCAGTTCTTC.

V usage is TRBV30 and J usage is TRBJ2-1; 11 nucleotides match TRBD1. The CDR3 runs to 19 residues. The J segment lost 3 bases and the V segment lost 4 bases, leaving 17 bases of the junction unmatched. Germline V CDR1 and CDR2: GTSNPN, SVGIG (reference sequence). The DNA for the CDR3 is TGTGCCTGGAATGGACAGGGGGCTGCAGTTAACAATTTCTACAATGAGCAGTTCTTC. This translates into CAWNGQGAAVNNFYNEQFF.

This clone was observed once. V is TRBV7-9 and J is TRBJ1-1; TRBD1 aligns across 8 bases. With V trimmed by 5 bases and J by 1 base, 6 bases remained unmatched. The CDR3 has 15 residues. Per the germline V gene, CDR1 is SEHNR and CDR2 is FQNEAQ (reference sequence). In nucleotides, the CDR3 is TGTGCCAGCAGCGCAGCAGGGGGCCGGAACACTGAAGCTTTCTTT. Protein: CASSAAGGRNTEAFF.

This chain joins TRBV28 and TRBJ2-5, with 7 bases lining up with TRBD1. Trimming took 4 bases from V and 5 from J; bases not matched to a gene: 7. CDR1 and CDR2 from the germline V gene are MDHEN and SYDVKM. The CDR3 is 14 amino acids. CDR3 sequence (DNA): TGTGCCAGCAGTTCCATGACAGGGACCGAGACCCAGTACTTC. Protein: CASSSMTGTETQYF.

Written as DNA, the CDR3 is TGTGCCTGGAGGGGGGCGTACAATCAGCCCCAGCATTTT. Amino acids: CAWRGAYNQPQHF. This chain connects TRBV30 to TRBJ1-5; D possibly corresponds to TRBD1 (6 bases). The CDR3 has 13 residues. V dropped 3 bases and J dropped 3 bases, with 9 bases sitting between them. The germline V gene encodes CDR1 GTSNPN and CDR2 SVGIG (reference sequence).

This CDR3 is CASSYSIQRQNYNEQFF. As DNA, the CDR3 is TGTGCCAGCAGTTACTCGATTCAGCGACAGAACTACAATGAGCAGTTCTTC. The V and J genes are TRBV6-2 or TRBV6-3 and TRBJ2-1; D perhaps matches TRBD1 (5 bases). Germline CDR1 is MNHEY and CDR2 is SVGEGT. This CDR3 comprises 17 residues. Trimming removed 0 bases from V and 3 bases from J, with 15 bases in between.

Remarks on this clone: This same CDR3 is encoded by further DNA sequences in the sample. The V and J genes are TRBV7-2 and TRBJ2-7, with 11 bases aligning to TRBD2. This CDR3 has 14 residues. V dropped 1 base and J dropped 5; count of bases not matched to a gene: 1. From germline, CDR1 is SGHTA and CDR2 FQGNSA. The CDR3 reads CASSLGLAGHEQYF. The DNA of the CDR3 is TGTGCCAGCAGCTTAGGACTAGCGGGACACGAGCAGTACTTC.

The chain carries TRBV3-1 (or the pseudogene TRBV3-2) and TRBJ2-2, with D perhaps matching TRBD1 (6 bases). Per the germline V gene, CDR1 is LGHDT and CDR2 is YNNKEL (reference sequence). Trimming took 3 bases from V and 8 from J, leaving 13 bases between them. The CDR3 spans 14 residues. In DNA form, the CDR3 reads TGTGCCAGCAGCCATTCAGGGGTTAGTGGGGAGCTGTTTTTT. Amino acids: CASSHSGVSGELFF.

The CDR3 sequence is CASSLRTSGRAVETQYF. The CDR3, as DNA: TGTGCCAGCAGCCTAAGGACTAGCGGGAGGGCCGTGGAGACCCAGTACTTC. This chain joins TRBV5-8 and TRBJ2-5; TRBD2 matches at 15 bases. V was pared by 4 bases and J by 5 bases, with 9 bases of the junction left unmatched. The CDR3 runs to 17 residues. Per the germline V gene, CDR1 is SGHTS and CDR2 is YDEGEE.

This chain joins TRBV9 and TRBJ1-3; D may be TRBD1 (5 bases). V gave up 3 bases and J gave up 8 bases, with 18 bases separating them. This CDR3 contains 15 residues. Germline lookup yields CDR1 SGDLS and CDR2 YYNGEE. The DNA of the CDR3 is TGTGCCAGCAGCGGGGTCCTGGGGCAGGCCCACACCATATATTTT. It encodes CASSGVLGQAHTIYF.

The genes are TRBV15 and TRBJ2-7, with D perhaps TRBD2 (6 bases). Trimming removed 4 bases from V and 3 bases from J, with 13 bases in between. There are 14 residues in the CDR3. Germline CDR1 LNHNV, CDR2 YYDKDF (reference sequence). The CDR3 loop is CATSTPGGNYEQYF. The CDR3 DNA reads TGTGCCACCAGCACTCCCGGGGGAAACTACGAGCAGTACTTC.

The chain joins TRBV19 to TRBJ2-2; 10 bases line up with TRBD1. V was clipped by 4 bases and J by 5 bases; unmatched bases: 4. The CDR3 spans 15 residues. Germline-derived CDR1 and CDR2 are LNHDA and SQIVND (reference sequence). The chain's CDR3 is CASSTPGQGTGELFF. The CDR3 nucleotides read TGTGCCAGTAGTACGCCGGGACAGGGGACCGGGGAGCTGTTTTTT.

The J gene is TRBJ2-2, the V gene TRBV5-5; TRBD1 matches 7 bases. Trimming cost V 5 bases and J 2 bases; bases outside gene matches: 6. The germline gives CDR1 SGHKS, CDR2 YYEKEE (reference sequence). The CDR3 contains 15 residues. The CDR3 loop reads CASSWGTVNTGELFF. In DNA, the CDR3 is TGTGCCAGCAGTTGGGGGACAGTTAACACCGGGGAGCTGTTTTTT.

This clone is a singleton in its sample. V gene TRBV28 combines with J gene TRBJ1-5; TRBD1 aligns across 9 bases. J lost 5 bases, V lost 6 bases, and 5 bases had no gene match. CDR3 length equals 14 residues. Germline V gives CDR1 MDHEN, CDR2 SYDVKM. The CDR3 loop is CASSRGTGHQPQHF. DNA for the CDR3: TGTGCCAGCAGCCGAGGGACAGGGCATCAGCCCCAGCATTTT.